This TCR beta chain originates from a study of blood T cell repertoires in COVID-19 (dated by TCRdb to 2020 to 2022). With regard to the full study: Samples from collaborators originated in the United States, Italy and Spain and spanned both the acute and convalescent phases of COVID-19. A de-identified subject ID, COVID-19 status, age in years and sex were almost always included in the sample metadata. Subjects who had been exposed to COVID-19, were actively infected with it, or had recovered from it provided the deeply sampled blood TCRbeta repertoires that made up the dataset. Where available, HLA class I and class II types were obtained from metadata supplied by the sample provider rather than from assay-based typing. The prospective study material was composed of cDNA or gDNA derived from T cells, B-cell-depleted T cells, or PBMCs. A freely available public database, intended as a resource for researchers studying the immune response to SARS-CoV-2, is where the repertoires were released. The samples were drawn from two sources: the first 160 participants of the ongoing ImmuneRACE study, and fewer than 1,500 subjects contributed by 6 global collaborators. Study-level results and caveats: The quantity of clinical and demographic metadata differed by source and by participant and was supplied without curation.

Whole blood was collected in K2EDTA tubes by collaborating institutions according to the institutions' own protocols. For TCRbeta analysis, collaborator samples were shipped as frozen whole blood, as isolated PBMCs, or as DNA extracted from either sample type. Turning to this clone: There is no known antigen for this receptor. It has no much larger one-base neighbor in the sample; base qualities were not kept.

Ends trimmed: V by 3 bases, J by 5 bases; bases unmatched to a gene: 7. Taken from the germline V gene (reference sequence), the CDR1 and CDR2 loops are LGHDT and YNNKEL. Counted from cysteine to phenylalanine, this CDR3 has 15 amino acids. Left in the record is the CDR3 DNA by itself, 45 bases read in frame from the first base. TCRbeta CDR3 regions were amplified from genomic DNA by means of the immunoSEQ Assay, a bias-controlled multiplex PCR. Concerning the study's data processing: Nucleated cell counts per sample were estimated from amplification of reference gene primers within the assay. To quantify the absolute abundance of each unique TCRbeta CDR3 rearrangement, sequence reads were collapsed and filtered. For each sample, productive Simpson clonality was calculated as the square root of Simpson's diversity index across productive rearrangements. The table comes from immuneACCESS by way of TCRdb, which keeps in-frame sequences with V and J called. Part of the clones is missing from these tables; in studies checked, under half for an unresolved V gene and the rest for unknown reasons. V, J and clone size were drawn from that table, and D and trimming were deduced from the DNA. Present in this sample are roughly 190,000 clones, around 90% of which were seen just once. 0.5% to 0.6% of the sample belongs to the ten largest clones.

The sample taken for sequencing was peripheral blood. The V and J genes are TRBV3-1 (or the pseudogene TRBV3-2) and TRBJ1-3; a stretch of 7 junction bases matches TRBD1. This TCR was recovered from a man in his forties or fifties with acute or convalescent COVID-19. The CDR3 loop reads CASSQGQTERNTIYF. The sequence in DNA is TGTGCCAGCAGCCAGGGACAGACTGAAAGAAACACCATATATTTT.